These 21 T cell receptor beta chains were all obtained from the same sample, sequenced in a study of long-term antiretroviral therapy in people with HIV. They ran version v3.0 of the immunoSEQ assay at survey level. TCRdb's copy holds only in-frame clones and misses some; the assay was immunoSEQ multiplex PCR. The sample gives more than 7,500 clones, approximately 80% of which show up once; about 15% is in the top ten. Sample: unsorted PBMCs, taken 0.4 years before starting antiretroviral therapy. The receptors here all came from a man younger than 45 with HIV.

This chain connects TRBV29-1 to TRBJ2-7; D tentatively fits TRBD1 or TRBD2 (5 bases each). V shed 4 bases and J shed 3 bases, with 13 bases lying between them. The CDR3 runs to 13 residues. CDR1 is SQVTM and CDR2 is ANQGSEA in the germline V gene. For the CDR3, the DNA is TGCAGCGTTGCCCCCGGGGCCGGCTACGAGCAGTACTTC. As protein: CSVAPGAGYEQYF.

This rearrangement joins TRBV28 to TRBJ1-1, with 7 bases that match TRBD1. Germline CDR1 reads MDHEN; CDR2 reads SYDVKM. CDR3 size: 14 residues. Losses at the gene ends were 7 bases for V and 6 bases for J; bases not matched to a gene: 11. CDR3 nucleotides: TGTGCCAGCACCAACTACAGGGGCAGGCCTGAAGCTTTCTTT. Translation gives CASTNYRGRPEAFF.

This rearrangement joins TRBV19 to TRBJ1-4; D is ambiguous. CDR1 LNHDA and CDR2 SQIVND come from the germline V gene (reference sequence). The CDR3 has 13 residues. The V gene lost 3 bases and the J gene lost 8 bases, with 10 bases spanning the gap. CDR3 sequence: CASSMVGPEKLFF. The DNA for the CDR3 is TGTGCCAGTAGTATGGTCGGACCCGAAAAACTGTTTTTT. Combining the CDR3 with reference TRBV19 and TRBJ1-4 gives the whole variable domain DGGITQSPKYLFRKEGQNVTLSCEQNLNHDAMYWYRQDPGQGLRLIYYSQIVNDFQKGDIAEGYSVSREKKESFPLTVTSAQKNPTAFYLCASSMVGPEKLFFGSGTQLSVL.

This clone was found once. The gene calls are TRBV28 and TRBJ1-6; a possible D gene is TRBD1 (5 bases). Germline V gene data show CDR1 as MDHEN and CDR2 as SYDVKM. V was pared by 6 bases and J by 5 bases, with 20 bases between. CDR3 size: 17 residues. CDR3 loop: CASRPGGGIGNNSPLHF. In DNA, the CDR3 is TGTGCCAGCAGGCCAGGTGGGGGAATCGGCAATAATTCACCCCTCCACTTT. The full variable domain, rest sourced from reference TRBV28 and TRBJ1-6, is DVKVTQSSRYLVKRTGEKVFLECVQDMDHENMFWYRQDPGLGLRLIYFSYDVKMKEKGDIPEGYSVSREKKERFSLILESASTNQTSMYLCASRPGGGIGNNSPLHFGNGTRLTVT.

J is TRBJ2-7 and V is TRBV5-1; D call uncertain. This CDR3 is 13 amino acids long. CDR1 and CDR2 from the germline V gene are SGHRS and YFSETQ. With 0 bases removed from V and 6 bases from J, the gap between germline ends came to 10 bases. For the CDR3, the DNA is TGCGCCAGCAGCTTGGTCCCAGGTCGCGAGCAGTACTTC. This sequence encodes CASSLVPGREQYF.

V gene TRBV11-2 combines with J gene TRBJ1-4; no reliable D call. Trimming shortened V by 0 bases and J by 0 bases, and 8 bases separated the two germline ends. The CDR3 consists of 16 residues. Germline V gene lookup returns CDR1 SGHAT and CDR2 FQNNGV. The CDR3 nucleotides read TGTGCCAGCAGCTTAGATCAGTTTGCAACTAATGAAAAACTGTTTTTT. Protein: CASSLDQFATNEKLFF.

The rearrangement uses TRBV7-9 and TRBJ2-1, with D possibly being TRBD1 (5 bases). The CDR3 consists of 16 residues. Trimming pared 0 bases from V and 0 bases from J, leaving 9 bases between. Per germline, CDR1 SEHNR and CDR2 FQNEAQ (reference sequence). The CDR3 sequence is CASSLAQASSYNEQFF. The CDR3 coding sequence is TGTGCCAGCAGCTTAGCACAGGCGAGCTCCTACAATGAGCAGTTCTTC.

As concerns this clone: The junction departs from germline at one end; a sequencing error may be responsible. V and J are TRBV7-7 and TRBJ2-1; a possible D gene is TRBD1 (6 bases). Germline V CDR1 and CDR2: SSHAT, FNYEAQ (reference sequence). The CDR3 loop spans 14 amino acids. The CDR3 nucleotides are TGTGCTAGCAGCTTAGGCCTACAGGGTGATGAGCAGTTCTTC. This codes for CASSLGLQGDEQFF. The full variable domain, with the rest looked up from reference TRBV7-7 and TRBJ2-1, is GAGVSQSPRYKVTKRGQDVTLRCDPISSHATLYWYQQALGQGPEFLTYFNYEAQPDKSGLPSDRFSAERPEGSISTLTIQRTEQRDSAMYRCASSLGLQGDEQFFGPGTRLTVL.

The V call is TRBV28, the J call TRBJ1-1, with TRBD1 as a possible D gene (5 bases). CDR1 and CDR2 from the germline V gene are MDHEN and SYDVKM. CDR3 size: 13 residues. V was pared by 6 bases and J by 5 bases, with 13 bases between. This chain's CDR3 is CASSSGMRTEAFF. CDR3 sequence (DNA): TGTGCCAGCAGCTCAGGGATGAGGACTGAAGCTTTCTTT.

The V gene is TRBV7-9, the J gene TRBJ1-6; D might be TRBD1 (6 bases). CDR1 SEHNR and CDR2 FQNEAQ come from the germline V gene (reference sequence). This CDR3 comprises 19 residues. The ends were cut back, 5 bases at V and 9 bases at J, with 29 bases in the middle. CDR3 sequence reads: CASSPIRTPSHKGGSPLHF. The CDR3 DNA reads as TGTGCCAGCAGCCCGATCAGGACCCCCTCTCACAAGGGGGGTTCACCCCTCCACTTT.

This clone was observed a single time. The rearrangement uses TRBV27 and TRBJ2-1, with 7 positions matching TRBD1. There are 14 residues in the CDR3. CDR1 MNHEY and CDR2 SMNVEV come from the germline V gene (reference sequence). V was clipped by 4 bases and J by 8 bases; unmatched bases: 8. CDR3 in amino acids: CASSSSTQGDEQFF. The CDR3 DNA is TGTGCCAGCAGTTCCTCGACGCAGGGGGATGAGCAGTTCTTC.

This clone has just one count. V is TRBV5-6 and J is TRBJ2-7, with 10 positions matching TRBD1. The trim removed 4 bases at V and 6 bases at J, leaving 7 bases unmatched. CDR1 and CDR2 (germline): SGHDT, YYEEEE. This CDR3 region has 14 residues. The CDR3 protein is CASSTDRGAGEQYF. CDR3 nucleotides: TGTGCCAGCAGCACGGACAGGGGGGCGGGCGAGCAGTACTTC.

This clone was observed a single time. CDR3 sequence reads: CASSPMVGSSGNTIYF. DNA for the CDR3: TGTGCCAGCTCACCAATGGTGGGCTCCTCTGGAAACACCATATATTTT. V and J are TRBV18 and TRBJ1-3; D gene unclear. The CDR3 totals 16 residues. Germline values: CDR1 KGHSH, CDR2 LQKENI. V lost 2 bases to trimming and J lost 0 bases, with 11 bases between them.

This chain connects TRBV6-1 to TRBJ1-5; D might be TRBD1 (5 bases). Germline CDR1 and CDR2: MNHNS and SASEGT. V was shortened by 2 bases and J by 1 base, with 12 bases between the two germline ends. The CDR3 is made up of 16 amino acids. CDR3: CASSEFSGASNQPQHF. The CDR3 bases are TGTGCCAGCAGTGAATTCAGCGGGGCGAGCAATCAGCCCCAGCATTTT.

The chain employs TRBV4-1 and TRBJ2-3; D might be TRBD1 (6 bases). Germline V gene data show CDR1 as MGHRA and CDR2 as YSYEKL. The CDR3 extends over 15 amino acids. V was cut by 7 bases and J by 6 bases, with 20 bases left in between. The CDR3 nucleotides are TGCGCCAGCACAACCCTTCAGGGGCAGATCGATACGCAGTATTTT. Amino acids: CASTTLQGQIDTQYF.

The chain links TRBV30 to TRBJ2-7, with D perhaps given as TRBD1 or TRBD2 (7 bases each). The germline V gene has CDR1 GTSNPN and CDR2 SVGIG (reference sequence). V lost 3 bases and J lost 7, with 25 bases in between. This CDR3 comprises 16 residues. This chain's CDR3 is CAWRSLRRPRGGEQYF. CDR3 nucleotides: TGTGCCTGGAGGTCCCTTAGAAGGCCCAGGGGGGGGGAGCAGTACTTC. Complete variable domain (other parts from reference TRBV30 and TRBJ2-7): SQTIHQWPATLVQPVGSPLSLECTVEGTSNPNLYWYRQAAGRGLQLLFYSVGIGQISSEVPQNLSASRPQDRQFILSSKKLLLSDSGFYLCAWRSLRRPRGGEQYFGPGTRLTVT.

The chain is built from TRBV25-1 and TRBJ2-3; unclear D gene. Trimming cost V 0 bases and J 4 bases, with 8 bases left between them. From germline, CDR1 is MGHDK and CDR2 SYGVNS. The CDR3 has 14 residues. The CDR3 nucleotides are TGTGCCAGCAGTGAATATTCTCTCGCAGATACGCAGTATTTT. This codes for CASSEYSLADTQYF.

This sequence joins TRBV4-3 and TRBJ2-1, with a weak D call TRBD2 (5 bases). V lost 0 bases and J lost 4, with 10 bases in between. Germline CDR1 LGHNA, CDR2 YSLEER. This CDR3 contains 15 residues. CDR3 loop: CASSQERRTYNEQFF. As DNA, the CDR3 is TGCGCCAGCAGCCAAGAAAGGCGGACTTACAATGAGCAGTTCTTC.

A few counts support this clone. CDR3 sequence (DNA): TGTGCCAGCAGCCCGGGACTAAGGGGTTCACCCCTCCACTTT. This sequence encodes CASSPGLRGSPLHF. The chain combines TRBV7-9 with TRBJ1-6, with a weak D call TRBD1 (5 bases). This CDR3 comprises 14 residues. Germline lookup yields CDR1 SEHNR and CDR2 FQNEAQ (reference sequence). Trimming pared 5 bases from V and 9 bases from J, leaving 14 bases between.

This chain connects TRBV4-1 to TRBJ1-1, with D possibly TRBD1 on 6 matching bases. Germline V lookup: CDR1 MGHRA, CDR2 YSYEKL. The V end lost 0 bases, the J end lost 4 bases, and 12 bases lay between the germline ends. This CDR3 region has 15 residues. In nucleotides, the CDR3 is TGCGCCAGCAGCCAAGATCCCACAGGGAGCACTGAAGCTTTCTTT. Amino acid sequence: CASSQDPTGSTEAFF.

The CDR3 loop reads CASSSLISDSATRSYEQYF. As DNA, the CDR3 is TGTGCCAGCAGCTCCCTAATCTCGGACAGCGCCACACGTTCCTACGAGCAGTACTTC. J is TRBJ2-7 and V is TRBV28; weak D call: TRBD1 (6 bases). This CDR3 has 19 residues. The germline V gene has CDR1 MDHEN and CDR2 SYDVKM. Trimming took off 6 bases at V and 1 base at J, with 28 bases between the two ends.